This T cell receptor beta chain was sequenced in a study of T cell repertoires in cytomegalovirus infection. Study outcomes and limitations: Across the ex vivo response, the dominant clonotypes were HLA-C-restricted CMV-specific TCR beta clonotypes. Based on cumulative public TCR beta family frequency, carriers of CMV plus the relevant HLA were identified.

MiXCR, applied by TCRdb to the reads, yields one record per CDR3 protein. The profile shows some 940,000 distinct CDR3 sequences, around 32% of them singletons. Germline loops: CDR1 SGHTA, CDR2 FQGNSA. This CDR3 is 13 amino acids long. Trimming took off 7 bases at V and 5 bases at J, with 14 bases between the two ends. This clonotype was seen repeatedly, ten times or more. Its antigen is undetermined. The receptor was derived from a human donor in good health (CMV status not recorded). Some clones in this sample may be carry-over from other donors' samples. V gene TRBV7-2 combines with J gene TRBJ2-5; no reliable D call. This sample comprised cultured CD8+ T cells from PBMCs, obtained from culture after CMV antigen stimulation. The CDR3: CASKGQLRETQYF. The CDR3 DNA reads TGTGCCAGCAAAGGGCAGCTACGGGAGACCCAGTACTTC. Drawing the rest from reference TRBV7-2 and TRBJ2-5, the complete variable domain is GAGVSQSPSNKVTEKGKDVELRCDPISGHTALYWYRQSLGQGLEFLIYFQGNSAPDKSGLPSDRFSAERTGGSVSTLTIQRTQQEDSAVYLCASKGQLRETQYFGPGTRLLVL.